The next 30 T cell receptor beta chains were all read from a single sample in a study of T cell responses to AZD1222 COVID-19 vaccine. Data came from immunoSEQ multiplex PCR; TCRdb stores just in-frame clones and leaves some out. The profile shows fewer than 150,000 clones, over 75% of them singletons. The sample in question was peripheral blood, obtained 28 days after the second AZD1222 dose. Receptors originate from an adult who received the AZD1222 COVID-19 vaccine.

The CDR3 nucleotides read TGTGCCAGCAGCTCTAATCCTACTCCGAACACCGGGGAGCTGTTTTTT. This sequence encodes CASSSNPTPNTGELFF. The genes are TRBV3-1 (or the pseudogene TRBV3-2) and TRBJ2-2, with D unresolved. V was shortened by 5 bases and J by 0 bases, with 13 bases between the two germline ends. The CDR3 runs 16 residues. CDR1 is LGHDT, CDR2 YNNKEL, per germline (reference sequence).

The chain carries TRBV7-9 and TRBJ2-7; D is perhaps TRBD1 or TRBD2 (5 bases each). CDR3 length equals 14 residues. Trimming cost V 3 bases and J 2 bases, with 11 bases left between them. CDR1 is SEHNR and CDR2 is FQNEAQ in the germline V gene (reference sequence). DNA of the CDR3: TGTGCCAGCAGCTTGGGGACGGGACCCTACGAGCAGTACTTC. Residues: CASSLGTGPYEQYF.

The genes are TRBV11-1 and TRBJ2-5; D may be TRBD1 or TRBD2 (5 bases each). CDR1 and CDR2 (germline): SGHAT, FQDESV (reference sequence). The CDR3 is 14 residues long. Trimming took 4 bases from V and 2 from J, leaving 11 bases between them. Here the CDR3 reads CASSYRDLQETQYF. CDR3 coding DNA: TGTGCCAGCAGCTATCGGGACCTTCAAGAGACCCAGTACTTC.

This clone was recorded only once. The genes are TRBV7-2 and TRBJ2-7, with 10 nucleotides matching TRBD2. The CDR3 consists of 15 residues. V shed 5 bases and J 4 bases; nucleotides not matched to a gene: 8. Germline V gene lookup returns CDR1 SGHTA and CDR2 FQGNSA. This CDR3 is CASSPGGSGGYEQYF. In DNA form, the CDR3 reads TGTGCCAGCAGCCCAGGGGGTAGCGGGGGGTACGAGCAGTACTTC.

The count of this clone is one. The rearrangement links TRBV5-4 to TRBJ2-6; D possibly matches TRBD1 or TRBD2 (5 bases each). V was clipped by 0 bases and J by 0 bases, with 10 bases between them. The CDR3 runs 17 residues. The germline V gene encodes CDR1 SGHNT and CDR2 YYREEE (reference sequence). This CDR3 is CASSLGSGSSGANVLTF. In DNA, the CDR3 is TGTGCCAGCAGCTTGGGGTCAGGGAGCTCTGGGGCCAACGTCCTGACTTTC. Full variable domain (rest looked up from reference TRBV5-4 and TRBJ2-6): ETGVTQSPTHLIKTRGQQVTLRCSSQSGHNTVSWYQQALGQGPQFIFQYYREEENGRGNFPPRFSGLQFPNYSSELNVNALELDDSALYLCASSLGSGSSGANVLTFGAGSRLTVL.

The chain joins TRBV28 to TRBJ2-3; no clear D gene. The germline V gene encodes CDR1 MDHEN and CDR2 SYDVKM. Trimming shortened V by 3 bases and J by 0 bases, and 4 bases separated the two germline ends. The CDR3 sequence is 13 residues long. For the CDR3, the DNA is TGTGCCAGCAGTTTGTCTAGCACAGATACGCAGTATTTT. This encodes CASSLSSTDTQYF.

The CDR3 DNA sequence: TGTGCCTGGAGAGCCTGGGGGAAGAGTACTGAAGCTTTCTTT. Its protein is CAWRAWGKSTEAFF. The J gene is TRBJ1-1, the V gene TRBV30; tentatively, D is TRBD1 (5 bases). This CDR3 contains 14 residues. CDR1 GTSNPN and CDR2 SVGIG come from the germline V gene (reference sequence). V was shortened by 3 bases and J by 5 bases, with 16 bases between the two germline ends.

The chain recombines TRBV18 with TRBJ2-5; 7 bases fit TRBD1. Trimming took 6 bases from V and 0 from J; bases not matched to a gene: 7. Germline-derived CDR1 and CDR2 are KGHSH and LQKENI. CDR3 length: 15 residues. This chain's CDR3 is CASSPTGAYQETQYF. The CDR3 DNA reads as TGTGCCAGCTCGCCCACAGGGGCCTACCAAGAGACCCAGTACTTC. Filled out from reference TRBV18 and TRBJ2-5, the complete variable domain reads NAGVMQNPRHLVRRRGQEARLRCSPMKGHSHVYWYRQLPEEGLKFMVYLQKENIIDESGMPKERFSAEFPKEGPSILRIQQVVRGDSAAYFCASSPTGAYQETQYFGPGTRLLVL.

The chain links TRBV7-9 to TRBJ1-2, with 9 bases matching TRBD1. CDR1 is SEHNR and CDR2 is FQNEAQ in the germline V gene (reference sequence). V was pared by 5 bases and J by 6 bases, with 7 bases of the junction left unmatched. CDR3 length equals 14 residues. The CDR3 sequence: CASSLNRGLNGYTF. The CDR3 DNA reads as TGTGCCAGCAGCCTAAACAGGGGGCTGAATGGCTACACCTTC. Together with reference TRBV7-9 and TRBJ1-2, the CDR3 gives the full variable domain: DTGVSQNPRHKITKRGQNVTFRCDPISEHNRLYWYRQTLGQGPEFLTYFQNEAQLEKSRLLSDRFSAERPKGSFSTLEIQRTEQGDSAMYLCASSLNRGLNGYTFGSGTRLTVV.

The chain is built from TRBV6-4 and TRBJ2-6; D uncertain. Germline V gives CDR1 MRHNA, CDR2 SNTAGT. There are 13 residues in the CDR3. V was clipped by 6 bases and J by 1 base, with 4 bases between them. The DNA for the CDR3 is TGTGCCAGCAGGGGTTCTGGGGCCAACGTCCTGACTTTC. Protein: CASRGSGANVLTF.

The chain employs TRBV7-9 and TRBJ2-1; D is perhaps TRBD1 or TRBD2 (5 bases each). V lost 7 bases and J lost 9, with 16 bases in between. The CDR3 spans 13 residues. The V gene's germline CDR1 is SEHNR and CDR2 FQNEAQ (reference sequence). DNA of the CDR3: TGTGCCAGCACCCAGGGCTCCCGGGGTGAGCAGTTCTTC. Translated, it gives CASTQGSRGEQFF.

J is TRBJ1-1 and V is TRBV5-1, with 8 bases that match TRBD1. The CDR3 sequence is 15 residues long. The V gene end was trimmed by 4 bases and the J gene end by 4 bases; junction bases not matched to a gene: 9. Germline assignment: CDR1 SGHRS and CDR2 YFSETQ. The CDR3 is CASSPRTGYGTEAFF. CDR3 DNA: TGCGCCAGCAGCCCCCGGACAGGGTATGGCACTGAAGCTTTCTTT.

The genes are TRBV11-2 and TRBJ2-1; D possibly corresponds to TRBD2 (6 bases). Deletions cut 4 bases from V and 10 bases from J, with 11 bases between. From germline, CDR1 is SGHAT and CDR2 FQNNGV. There are 12 residues in the CDR3. This chain's CDR3 is CASSSRDSEQFF. For the CDR3, the DNA is TGTGCCAGCAGCTCCCGGGACTCCGAGCAGTTCTTC.

This clone showed up just a few times. This chain connects TRBV7-2 to TRBJ2-5; maybe TRBD1 (5 bases). The CDR3 consists of 15 residues. The V gene lost 5 bases and the J gene lost 5 bases, with 18 bases spanning the gap. Germline assignment: CDR1 SGHTA and CDR2 FQGNSA. CDR3 nucleotide sequence: TGTGCCAGCAGCCGGCAGGGTACTACCAAGGAGACCCAGTACTTC. Encoded protein: CASSRQGTTKETQYF. The entire variable domain, with the rest obtained from reference TRBV7-2 and TRBJ2-5, is as follows: GAGVSQSPSNKVTEKGKDVELRCDPISGHTALYWYRQSLGQGLEFLIYFQGNSAPDKSGLPSDRFSAERTGGSVSTLTIQRTQQEDSAVYLCASSRQGTTKETQYFGPGTRLLVL.

This clone was detected once. The CDR3 reads CASSLGQSHEQYF. The CDR3 DNA sequence: TGTGCCAGCAGCTTGGGACAGTCTCACGAGCAGTACTTC. J is TRBJ2-7 and V is TRBV5-6; D may be TRBD1 (5 bases). This CDR3 has 13 amino acids. Germline V gene lookup returns CDR1 SGHDT and CDR2 YYEEEE. Trimming pared 0 bases from V and 5 bases from J, leaving 9 bases between.

The rearrangement joins TRBV6-1 to TRBJ1-1, with D hard to call. Trimming left V 2 bases short and J 2 bases short, with 6 bases between. There are 13 residues in the CDR3. Per the germline V gene, CDR1 is MNHNS and CDR2 is SASEGT. The CDR3 DNA reads TGTGCCAGCAGTGAAAATATCAACACTGAAGCTTTCTTT. It is translated as CASSENINTEAFF.

The V and J genes are TRBV6-5 and TRBJ2-7, with 7 bases lining up with TRBD2. The germline CDR1 and CDR2 sequences are MNHEY and SVGAGI. This CDR3 contains 14 residues. Trimming took 5 bases from V and 3 from J; bases not matched to a gene: 7. The CDR3 region is CASSPGRDDYEQYF. CDR3 coding DNA: TGTGCCAGCAGTCCGGGGAGGGACGACTACGAGCAGTACTTC.

The chain joins TRBV7-2 to TRBJ1-2; D is ambiguous. Deletions cut 7 bases from V and 0 bases from J, with 12 bases between. Germline V gives CDR1 SGHTA, CDR2 FQGNSA. CDR3 length equals 14 residues. CDR3 in amino acids: CASNQPGTNYGYTF. CDR3 nucleotides: TGTGCCAGCAACCAACCGGGGACTAACTATGGCTACACCTTC.

The genes are TRBV6-1 and TRBJ2-1; D is perhaps TRBD1 or TRBD2 (5 bases each). Germline loops: CDR1 MNHNS, CDR2 SASEGT. Trimming removed 2 bases from V and 7 bases from J, with 9 bases in between. CDR3 length: 13 residues. CDR3 nucleotide sequence: TGTGCCAGCAGTGAATTGGGGACGAATGAGCAGTTCTTC. Its translation: CASSELGTNEQFF.

The chain carries TRBV7-2 and TRBJ2-6, with TRBD1 as a possible D gene (5 bases). V was clipped by 0 bases and J by 3 bases, with 9 bases between them. Germline CDR1 reads SGHTA; CDR2 reads FQGNSA. This CDR3 is built from 16 residues. In DNA form, the CDR3 reads TGTGCCAGCAGCTTAGCGGTCAGGGTTGGGGCCAACGTCCTGACTTTC. Its translation: CASSLAVRVGANVLTF.

This clone was recorded a few times. The chain links TRBV6-5 to TRBJ1-3; D is possibly TRBD1 (5 bases). CDR3 size: 16 residues. The germline gives CDR1 MNHEY, CDR2 SVGAGI. V lost 0 bases and J lost 4, with 13 bases in between. The CDR3 is CASSYSGGVGGNTIYF. The CDR3 nucleotides are TGTGCCAGCAGTTACTCGGGGGGGGTAGGAGGAAACACCATATATTTT.

The gene calls are TRBV19 and TRBJ2-1; 9 bases fit TRBD2. Germline CDR1 and CDR2: LNHDA and SQIVND (reference sequence). There are 15 residues in the CDR3. J lost 1 base, V lost 7 bases, and 5 bases had no gene match. The CDR3 bases are TGTGCCAGTACCGACCTAGCGGGGTCCTACAATGAGCAGTTCTTC. Residues: CASTDLAGSYNEQFF.

V usage is TRBV29-1 and J usage is TRBJ1-1, with D possibly being TRBD1 (5 bases). The CDR3 is made up of 11 amino acids. Germline loops: CDR1 SQVTM, CDR2 ANQGSEA. Trimming took off 4 bases at V and 4 bases at J, with 7 bases between the two ends. DNA for the CDR3: TGCAGCGTTGTGGGGGGCACTGAAGCTTTCTTT. This gives the protein CSVVGGTEAFF.

This chain joins TRBV7-8 and TRBJ2-3; 9 bases fit TRBD1. Per germline, CDR1 SGHVS and CDR2 FQNEAQ. The CDR3 has 16 residues. Trimming removed 7 bases from V and 0 bases from J; junction bases left unmatched: 8. The CDR3 nucleotides are TGTGCCAGCATTTTGCGGACAGGGGTTAGCACAGATACGCAGTATTTT. As protein: CASILRTGVSTDTQYF.

This chain connects TRBV11-2 to TRBJ2-3; tentative D call: TRBD1 (5 bases). V lost 4 bases and J 4 bases, leaving 12 bases between the germline ends. The CDR3 is 14 residues long. Germline V gene lookup returns CDR1 SGHAT and CDR2 FQNNGV. The DNA of the CDR3 is TGTGCCAGCAGCTCCCAGGGAACGGCAGATACGCAGTATTTT. As protein: CASSSQGTADTQYF. The whole variable domain, filled in from reference TRBV11-2 and TRBJ2-3, reads EAGVAQSPRYKIIEKRQSVAFWCNPISGHATLYWYQQILGQGPKLLIQFQNNGVVDDSQLPKDRFSAERLKGVDSTLKIQPAKLEDSAVYLCASSSQGTADTQYFGPGTRLTVL.

The chain is built from TRBV7-8 and TRBJ2-7, with 13 nucleotides matching TRBD2. V lost 5 bases, J lost 3 bases, and 4 bases stayed unmatched. The CDR3 is 15 residues long. Looked up from germline, CDR1 is SGHVS and CDR2 is FQNEAQ. The CDR3 spells CASSIGTSGNYEQYF. The DNA of the CDR3 is TGTGCCAGCAGCATAGGGACTAGCGGGAACTACGAGCAGTACTTC.

CDR3 region: CASRSDGGATASGYTF. Here the CDR3 DNA reads TGTGCCAGCAGAAGTGACGGTGGGGCTACCGCGTCTGGCTACACCTTC. The V call is TRBV6-4, the J call TRBJ1-2; the D gene is possibly TRBD1 (5 bases). This CDR3 is built from 16 residues. Trimming shortened V by 6 bases and J by 7 bases, and 24 bases separated the two germline ends. Germline lookup yields CDR1 MRHNA and CDR2 SNTAGT.

This clone is a singleton in its sample. V is TRBV2 and J is TRBJ1-3, with 10 bases matching TRBD1. Trimming took 6 bases from V and 3 from J; bases not matched to a gene: 5. Germline CDR1 is SNHLY and CDR2 is FYNNEI. The CDR3 length is 15 residues. This chain's CDR3 is CASSRDRGFGNTIYF. The CDR3 DNA follows: TGTGCCAGCAGCCGGGACAGGGGTTTTGGAAACACCATATATTTT.

V is TRBV19 and J is TRBJ1-5; D possibly corresponds to TRBD1 (5 bases). Trimming pared 8 bases from V and 5 bases from J, leaving 16 bases between. CDR1 LNHDA and CDR2 SQIVND come from the germline V gene (reference sequence). The CDR3 length is 14 residues. In nucleotides, the CDR3 is TGTGCCAGTCAGCGGACCCTGGGGGATCAGCCCCAGCATTTT. Translating gives CASQRTLGDQPQHF.

This chain links TRBV5-8 with TRBJ1-5, with unresolved D. The CDR3 spans 14 residues. Per germline, CDR1 SGHTS and CDR2 YDEGEE. The germline V and J ends were trimmed by 4 bases and 5 bases, with 13 bases remaining between them. CDR3 DNA: TGTGCCAGCAGCCATCCCGGGCTACATCAGCCCCAGCATTTT. It translates to CASSHPGLHQPQHF.